These T cell receptor beta chains were read from a single sample in a study of blood T cells in healthy people across ages. MiXCR, run by TCRdb on the 5' RACE reads, gives a single entry per CDR3 protein. In the table there are approximately 800,000 distinct CDR3 sequences, roughly 26% of which are singletons. These data also featured in a second study, about T cells of mothers and their children.

Input material: blood. Receptors originate from a boy aged 10-17 years in good health. The CDR3 runs from the conserved cysteine through the conserved F or W. A D gene is named only where the DNA matches it firmly. Rows give clone size only sometimes, using once, few, many, or a class for an expanded clone.

CDR3 protein: CASSSPSGTDHVVF; CDR3 DNA: TGTGCCAGCAGCTCCCCTTCCGGGACAGATCATGTCGTCTTC; V gene: TRBV7-9; D gene: TRBD1; J gene: TRBJ2-4; clone size: few
CDR3 protein: CASGIASAGLNNEQFF; CDR3 DNA: TGTGCTAGTGGTATTGCTAGTGCGGGGCTAAACAATGAGCAGTTCTTC; V gene: TRBV12-5; D gene: NA; J gene: TRBJ2-1; clone size: few
CDR3 protein: CAISLAGGPGGEQYF; CDR3 DNA: TGTGCCATCAGCTTAGCGGGGGGGCCTGGGGGCGAGCAGTACTTC; V gene: TRBV10-3; D gene: TRBD2; J gene: TRBJ2-7; clone size: few
CDR3 protein: CASSPQIAWEGTQYF; CDR3 DNA: TGTGCCAGCTCACCACAGATAGCGTGGGAAGGGACCCAGTACTTC; V gene: TRBV18; D gene: NA; J gene: TRBJ2-5; clone size: NA
CDR3 protein: CASSKTWSNIQYF; CDR3 DNA: TGTGCCAGCAGTAAGACTTGGTCAAACATTCAGTACTTC; V gene: TRBV6-5; D gene: NA; J gene: TRBJ2-4; clone size: few
CDR3 protein: CASSLRGPNEQFF; CDR3 DNA: TGCGCCAGCAGCTTAAGAGGGCCAAATGAGCAGTTCTTC; V gene: TRBV5-1; D gene: NA; J gene: TRBJ2-1; clone size: many
CDR3 protein: CASSLRPQGENIQYF; CDR3 DNA: TGCGCCAGCAGCTTGCGGCCGCAGGGCGAAAACATTCAGTACTTC; V gene: TRBV5-1; D gene: NA; J gene: TRBJ2-4; clone size: NA
CDR3 protein: CASSSDGLSGETQYF; CDR3 DNA: TGTGCCAGCAGTTCAGACGGACTGTCGGGAGAGACCCAGTACTTC; V gene: TRBV28; D gene: NA; J gene: TRBJ2-5; clone size: few
CDR3 protein: CASRSIQGQPQHF; CDR3 DNA: TGTGCCAGCAGGTCAATCCAGGGTCAGCCCCAGCATTTT; V gene: TRBV28; D gene: NA; J gene: TRBJ1-5; clone size: few
CDR3 protein: CASSLWSSTDTQYF; CDR3 DNA: TGTGCCAGCAGCTTATGGTCCAGCACAGATACGCAGTATTTT; V gene: TRBV7-9; D gene: NA; J gene: TRBJ2-3; clone size: few
CDR3 protein: CSVGAEASAGEQYF; CDR3 DNA: TGCAGCGTTGGGGCAGAGGCTTCAGCAGGCGAGCAGTACTTC; V gene: TRBV29-1; D gene: NA; J gene: TRBJ2-7; clone size: few
CDR3 protein: CATSDARRGDSYNEQFF; CDR3 DNA: TGTGCCACCAGTGACGCCCGCAGGGGCGACTCCTACAATGAGCAGTTCTTC; V gene: TRBV24-1; D gene: NA; J gene: TRBJ2-1; clone size: few
CDR3 protein: CASNRDRGSYEQYF; CDR3 DNA: TGTGCCAGCAACCGGGACAGGGGCTCCTACGAGCAGTACTTC; V gene: TRBV2; D gene: TRBD1; J gene: TRBJ2-7; clone size: NA
CDR3 protein: CASSLMTRETQYF; CDR3 DNA: TGTGCCAGCAGTTTAATGACTCGGGAGACCCAGTACTTC; V gene: TRBV12-3/TRBV12-4; D gene: NA; J gene: TRBJ2-5; clone size: few
CDR3 protein: CASSQAPLGTAYEQYF; CDR3 DNA: TGTGCCAGCAGCCAAGCTCCACTGGGGACAGCTTACGAGCAGTACTTC; V gene: TRBV3-1; D gene: TRBD1; J gene: TRBJ2-7; clone size: NA
CDR3 protein: CASSFRDSKTYEQYF; CDR3 DNA: TGTGCCAGCAGTTTCCGGGACAGCAAGACCTACGAGCAGTACTTC; V gene: TRBV27; D gene: TRBD1; J gene: TRBJ2-7; clone size: few
CDR3 protein: CASSLGAAFGRETQYF; CDR3 DNA: TGTGCCAGCAGTTTAGGGGCGGCCTTCGGCAGAGAGACCCAGTACTTC; V gene: TRBV12-3/TRBV12-4; D gene: NA; J gene: TRBJ2-5; clone size: NA
CDR3 protein: CAWTRDRGNYGYTF; CDR3 DNA: TGTGCCTGGACCCGGGACAGGGGGAACTATGGCTACACCTTC; V gene: TRBV30; D gene: TRBD1; J gene: TRBJ1-2; clone size: NA
CDR3 protein: CASSVRAGVQETQYF; CDR3 DNA: TGTGCCAGCAGCGTTAGAGCGGGGGTCCAAGAGACCCAGTACTTC; V gene: TRBV9; D gene: TRBD2; J gene: TRBJ2-5; clone size: few
CDR3 protein: CAGSYSGPAGELFF; CDR3 DNA: TGTGCCGGCAGTTACTCAGGGCCTGCCGGGGAGCTGTTTTTT; V gene: TRBV12-3/TRBV12-4; D gene: NA; J gene: TRBJ2-2; clone size: NA
CDR3 protein: CASSDLGGAGYGYTF; CDR3 DNA: TGCGCCAGCAGTGATCTCGGGGGCGCGGGCTATGGCTACACCTTC; V gene: TRBV10-2; D gene: NA; J gene: TRBJ1-2; clone size: few
CDR3 protein: CASSSGQGYGETQYF; CDR3 DNA: TGTGCCAGCAGCTCGGGACAGGGGTACGGGGAGACCCAGTACTTC; V gene: TRBV7-6; D gene: TRBD1; J gene: TRBJ2-5; clone size: many
CDR3 protein: CSARDRVDSGNTIYF; CDR3 DNA: TGCAGTGCTAGAGATCGGGTGGACTCTGGAAACACCATATATTTT; V gene: TRBV20-1; D gene: NA; J gene: TRBJ1-3; clone size: NA
CDR3 protein: CASSFRGQGLNIQYF; CDR3 DNA: TGCGCCAGCAGCTTTCGGGGGCAGGGTTTGAACATTCAGTACTTC; V gene: TRBV5-1; D gene: NA; J gene: TRBJ2-4; clone size: few
CDR3 protein: CASSLVQGWEQFF; CDR3 DNA: TGTGCCAGCAGCTTAGTACAGGGGTGGGAGCAGTTCTTC; V gene: TRBV11-2; D gene: TRBD1; J gene: TRBJ2-1; clone size: few
CDR3 protein: CAIRRQGSNTGELFF; CDR3 DNA: TGTGCCATCAGACGACAGGGATCGAACACCGGGGAGCTGTTTTTT; V gene: TRBV10-3; D gene: TRBD1; J gene: TRBJ2-2; clone size: NA
CDR3 protein: CASSYWGLAGGREGTQYF; CDR3 DNA: TGTGCCAGCAGTTACTGGGGGCTAGCGGGGGGGCGTGAGGGTACGCAGTATTTT; V gene: TRBV12-3/TRBV12-4; D gene: TRBD2; J gene: TRBJ2-3; clone size: NA
CDR3 protein: CASSFIGDAGADTQYF; CDR3 DNA: TGTGCCAGCAGTTTTATCGGGGACGCGGGAGCAGATACGCAGTATTTT; V gene: TRBV28; D gene: TRBD2; J gene: TRBJ2-3; clone size: NA
CDR3 protein: CASSLRSTNEKLFF; CDR3 DNA: TGTGCCAGCAGCCTTAGGTCAACTAATGAAAAACTGTTTTTT; V gene: TRBV5-4; D gene: NA; J gene: TRBJ1-4; clone size: few
CDR3 protein: CASSPRGIAGYNEQFF; CDR3 DNA: TGTGCCAGCAGCCCGAGAGGTATAGCGGGGTACAATGAGCAGTTCTTC; V gene: TRBV11-3; D gene: TRBD2; J gene: TRBJ2-1; clone size: few
CDR3 protein: CASSYGHLYGYTF; CDR3 DNA: TGTGCCAGCAGTTACGGGCACCTCTATGGCTACACCTTC; V gene: TRBV6-5; D gene: NA; J gene: TRBJ1-2; clone size: NA
CDR3 protein: CASSSGRPLGGQYF; CDR3 DNA: TGTGCCAGCAGCAGCGGGAGGCCGCTGGGGGGGCAGTACTTC; V gene: TRBV6-5; D gene: TRBD2; J gene: TRBJ2-5; clone size: NA
CDR3 protein: CASSAGRIETQYF; CDR3 DNA: TGTGCCAGCAGCGCAGGACGGATAGAGACCCAGTACTTC; V gene: TRBV2; D gene: NA; J gene: TRBJ2-5; clone size: few
CDR3 protein: CSAPVAGGWDTGELFF; CDR3 DNA: TGCAGTGCCCCCGTAGCGGGGGGGTGGGACACCGGGGAGCTGTTTTTT; V gene: TRBV20-1; D gene: TRBD2; J gene: TRBJ2-2; clone size: NA
CDR3 protein: CASSLGSGGAADTQYF; CDR3 DNA: TGTGCCAGCAGCTTAGGTAGCGGGGGGGCAGCAGATACGCAGTATTTT; V gene: TRBV7-8; D gene: TRBD2; J gene: TRBJ2-3; clone size: NA
CDR3 protein: CASSEEAGSSGNTIYF; CDR3 DNA: TGTGCCAGCAGTGAAGAGGCGGGGAGCTCTGGAAACACCATATATTTT; V gene: TRBV2; D gene: NA; J gene: TRBJ1-3; clone size: NA
CDR3 protein: CASSLREGPRSQDF; CDR3 DNA: TGTGCCAGCAGCTTAAGGGAAGGGCCGCGTTCGCAGGATTTT; V gene: TRBV13; D gene: NA; J gene: TRBJ2-3; clone size: NA
CDR3 protein: CASSPGAQIHEQYF; CDR3 DNA: TGTGCCAGCAGTCCAGGGGCCCAGATCCACGAGCAGTACTTC; V gene: TRBV12-3/TRBV12-4; D gene: NA; J gene: TRBJ2-7; clone size: once
CDR3 protein: CASSFSASPNTEAFF; CDR3 DNA: TGTGCCAGCAGTTTTTCGGCGTCCCCGAACACTGAAGCTTTCTTT; V gene: TRBV6-5; D gene: NA; J gene: TRBJ1-1; clone size: few
CDR3 protein: CASSSSSEIPETQYF; CDR3 DNA: TGTGCCAGCAGTTCCAGCTCAGAGATCCCAGAGACCCAGTACTTC; V gene: TRBV27; D gene: NA; J gene: TRBJ2-5; clone size: NA
CDR3 protein: CASSPEGRGSYEQYF; CDR3 DNA: TGCGCCAGCAGCCCGGAAGGCAGGGGCTCCTACGAGCAGTACTTC; V gene: TRBV5-1; D gene: NA; J gene: TRBJ2-7; clone size: NA
CDR3 protein: CASSLSHGLASYEQYF; CDR3 DNA: TGTGCCAGCTCCTTGTCTCACGGTTTAGCATCCTACGAGCAGTACTTC; V gene: TRBV18; D gene: NA; J gene: TRBJ2-7; clone size: NA
CDR3 protein: CSASELGPSYGQYF; CDR3 DNA: TGCAGTGCTAGCGAACTAGGGCCTTCCTACGGGCAGTACTTC; V gene: TRBV20-1; D gene: NA; J gene: TRBJ2-7; clone size: NA
CDR3 protein: CASSNLQGLGYGYTF; CDR3 DNA: TGTGCCAGCAGTAATTTACAGGGGCTAGGCTATGGCTACACCTTC; V gene: TRBV7-2; D gene: TRBD1; J gene: TRBJ1-2; clone size: few
CDR3 protein: CASSRDTRTTGELFF; CDR3 DNA: TGCGCCAGCAGCAGGGACACCAGGACCACCGGGGAGCTGTTTTTT; V gene: TRBV5-1; D gene: NA; J gene: TRBJ2-2; clone size: NA
CDR3 protein: CSARARRLADTYEQYF; CDR3 DNA: TGCAGTGCTAGAGCCCGGAGGTTAGCGGACACCTACGAGCAGTACTTC; V gene: TRBV20-1; D gene: NA; J gene: TRBJ2-7; clone size: NA
CDR3 protein: CSVEDLPGEEYAEQYF; CDR3 DNA: TGCAGCGTTGAAGATCTCCCAGGGGAGGAATACGCCGAGCAGTACTTC; V gene: TRBV29-1; D gene: NA; J gene: TRBJ2-7; clone size: NA
CDR3 protein: CASSFGTGGSPLHF; CDR3 DNA: TGCGCCAGCAGCTTCGGGACAGGGGGGTCACCCCTCCACTTT; V gene: TRBV5-1; D gene: TRBD1; J gene: TRBJ1-6; clone size: NA
CDR3 protein: CSVESPRTVAPNYGYTF; CDR3 DNA: TGCAGCGTTGAATCTCCTCGGACAGTCGCTCCAAACTATGGCTACACCTTC; V gene: TRBV29-1; D gene: NA; J gene: TRBJ1-2; clone size: NA
CDR3 protein: CASSQTDSQGYNEQFF; CDR3 DNA: TGCGCCAGCAGCCAGACGGACTCCCAGGGGTACAATGAGCAGTTCTTC; V gene: TRBV7-6; D gene: NA; J gene: TRBJ2-1; clone size: few
CDR3 protein: CASSYTRVAERDTEAFF; CDR3 DNA: TGCGCCAGCAGCTACACCAGGGTTGCGGAGAGAGACACTGAAGCTTTCTTT; V gene: TRBV5-1; D gene: NA; J gene: TRBJ1-1; clone size: NA
CDR3 protein: CSVRPRDNTNYGYTF; CDR3 DNA: TGCAGCGTGAGGCCCCGGGATAATACTAACTATGGCTACACCTTC; V gene: TRBV29-1; D gene: NA; J gene: TRBJ1-2; clone size: few
CDR3 protein: CASSYSWTGKSSYEQYF; CDR3 DNA: TGTGCCAGCAGTTACTCCTGGACAGGGAAAAGCTCCTACGAGCAGTACTTC; V gene: TRBV6-5; D gene: TRBD1; J gene: TRBJ2-7; clone size: NA